This TCR beta chain was sequenced in a study of molecular identifiers for immune sequencing clone quantification. MiXCR was run by TCRdb on the PCR reads, yielding one entry per CDR3 protein. The sample includes approximately 40,000 distinct CDR3 sequences, approximately 17% seen only once; the top ten take around 7%. Findings and caveats of the study: In CMV-specific effectors, clones above 20 copies held over 99% of molecules; naive, under 1%.

Naive CD8 T cells were sorted as CD8+CD4-CCR7+CD45RA+. Only a few counts were recorded for this clonotype. Its antigen is not known. CDR1 and CDR2 (germline): MDHEN, SYDVKM. The CDR3 is 17 residues long. The V and J ends lost 6 bases and 5 bases, in that order; junction bases with no gene match: 12. This chain links TRBV28 with TRBJ2-1; 11 positions match TRBD2. This TCR was sampled from a human donor in good health. Some libraries in this study had Jurkat cell RNA spiked in. Material: naive CD8+ T cells from blood, with Jurkat cell RNA spiked in. Regarding subset: FACS-sorted CD8+CD4-CCR7+CD45RA+ naive T cells. The CDR3, as DNA: TGTGCCAGCAGAGATACCGGGACTAGCGGCGGAAACAATGAGCAGTTCTTC. Residues: CASRDTGTSGGNNEQFF.